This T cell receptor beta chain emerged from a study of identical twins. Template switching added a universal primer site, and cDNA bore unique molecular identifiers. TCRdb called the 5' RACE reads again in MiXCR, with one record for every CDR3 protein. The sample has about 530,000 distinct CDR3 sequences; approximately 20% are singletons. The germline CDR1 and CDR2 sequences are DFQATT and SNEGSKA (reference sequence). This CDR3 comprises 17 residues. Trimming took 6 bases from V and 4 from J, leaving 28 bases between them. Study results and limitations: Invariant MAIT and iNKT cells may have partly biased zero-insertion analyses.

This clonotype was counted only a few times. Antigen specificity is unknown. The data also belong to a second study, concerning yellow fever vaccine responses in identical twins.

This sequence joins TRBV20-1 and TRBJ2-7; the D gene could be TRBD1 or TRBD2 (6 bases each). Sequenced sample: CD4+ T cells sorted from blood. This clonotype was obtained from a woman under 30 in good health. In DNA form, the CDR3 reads TGCAGTGCATCCCCACTTTTCCTAGAGGGGGGAATTTACGAGCAGTACTTC. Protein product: CSASPLFLEGGIYEQYF.